This T cell receptor beta chain was found in a study of cytomegalovirus exposure and HLA in healthy donors. Deletions cut 5 bases from V and 0 bases from J, with 4 bases between. The CDR3 consists of 11 residues. Germline CDR1 reads SQVTM; CDR2 reads ANQGSEA. Generated by immunoSEQ multiplex PCR, the TCRdb table keeps only in-frame clones and is missing some. Seen here are about 110,000 clones, around 90% observed once, and the top ten hold approximately 1.9%. As to this clone: Its target is not known.

Findings and limits, study-wide: Most TCR sequences showed up rarely, but some public TCRs showed up in many donors.

Sequenced sample: PBMCs. This sequence originates from a woman aged 18-29 years in good health and CMV-seronegative. This chain uses TRBV29-1 with TRBJ1-2; D call uncertain. The CDR3 bases are TGCAGCGTTCACTCTAACTATGGCTACACCTTC. This encodes CSVHSNYGYTF.